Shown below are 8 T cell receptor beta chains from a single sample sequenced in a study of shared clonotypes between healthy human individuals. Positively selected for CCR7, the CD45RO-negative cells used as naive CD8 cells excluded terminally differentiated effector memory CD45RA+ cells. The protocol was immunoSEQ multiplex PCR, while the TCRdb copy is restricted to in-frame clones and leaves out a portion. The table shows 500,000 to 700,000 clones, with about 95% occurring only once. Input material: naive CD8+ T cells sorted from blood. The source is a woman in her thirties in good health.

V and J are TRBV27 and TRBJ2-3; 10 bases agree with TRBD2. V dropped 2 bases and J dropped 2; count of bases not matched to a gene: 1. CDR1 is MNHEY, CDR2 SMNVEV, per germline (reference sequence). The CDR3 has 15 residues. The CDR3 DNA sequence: TGTGCCAGCAGTTTAGGGACTAGCGTCACAGATACGCAGTATTTT. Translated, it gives CASSLGTSVTDTQYF.

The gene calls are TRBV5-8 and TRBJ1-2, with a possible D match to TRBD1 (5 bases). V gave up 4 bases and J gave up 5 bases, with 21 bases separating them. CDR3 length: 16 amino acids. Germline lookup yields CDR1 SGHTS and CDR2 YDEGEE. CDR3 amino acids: CASSLEIGEFGYGYTF. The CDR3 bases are TGTGCCAGCAGCCTAGAGATAGGGGAGTTCGGGTATGGCTACACCTTC.

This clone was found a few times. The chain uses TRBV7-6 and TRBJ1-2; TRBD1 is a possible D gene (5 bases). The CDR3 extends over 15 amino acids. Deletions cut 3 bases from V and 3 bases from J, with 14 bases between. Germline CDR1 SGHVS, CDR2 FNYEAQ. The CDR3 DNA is TGTGCCAGCAGCTTGGATCAGGGAATGGACTATGGCTACACCTTC. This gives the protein CASSLDQGMDYGYTF.

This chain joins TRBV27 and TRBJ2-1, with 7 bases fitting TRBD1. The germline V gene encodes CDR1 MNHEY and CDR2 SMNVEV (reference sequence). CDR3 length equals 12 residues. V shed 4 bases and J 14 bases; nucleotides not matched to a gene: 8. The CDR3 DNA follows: TGTGCCAGCAGTTCAGGGGGACAGTGGGAGTTCTTC. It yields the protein CASSSGGQWEFF.

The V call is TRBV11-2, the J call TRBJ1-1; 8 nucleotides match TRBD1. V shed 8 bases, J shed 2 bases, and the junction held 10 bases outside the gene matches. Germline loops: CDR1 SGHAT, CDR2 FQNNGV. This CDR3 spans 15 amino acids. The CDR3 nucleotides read TGTGCCAGCGGCGCTCGGACAGGGATAAACACTGAAGCTTTCTTT. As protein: CASGARTGINTEAFF. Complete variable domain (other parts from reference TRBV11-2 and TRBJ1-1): EAGVAQSPRYKIIEKRQSVAFWCNPISGHATLYWYQQILGQGPKLLIQFQNNGVVDDSQLPKDRFSAERLKGVDSTLKIQPAKLEDSAVYLCASGARTGINTEAFFGQGTRLTVV.

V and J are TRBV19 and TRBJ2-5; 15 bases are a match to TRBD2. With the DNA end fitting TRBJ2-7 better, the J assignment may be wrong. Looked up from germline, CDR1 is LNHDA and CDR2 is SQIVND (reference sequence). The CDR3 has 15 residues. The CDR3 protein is CASSFGLAGGDEQYF. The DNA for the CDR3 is TGTGCCAGTAGTTTCGGACTAGCGGGAGGGGACGAGCAGTACTTC.

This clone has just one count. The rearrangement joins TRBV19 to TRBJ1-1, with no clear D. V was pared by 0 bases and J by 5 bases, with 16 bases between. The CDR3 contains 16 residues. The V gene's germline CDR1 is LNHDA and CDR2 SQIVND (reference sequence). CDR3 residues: CASSIESPSLGTEAFF. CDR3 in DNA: TGTGCCAGTAGTATAGAAAGCCCGTCTCTCGGAACTGAAGCTTTCTTT.

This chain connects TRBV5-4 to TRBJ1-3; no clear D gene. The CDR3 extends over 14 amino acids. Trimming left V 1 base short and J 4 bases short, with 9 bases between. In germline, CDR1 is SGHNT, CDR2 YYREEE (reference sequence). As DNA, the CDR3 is TGTGCCAGCAGCTTGCACGGGGTAGGAAACACCATATATTTT. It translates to CASSLHGVGNTIYF.